This TCR beta chain was observed in a study of beta chain features in type 1 diabetes (dated by TCRdb to the late 2010s). For the study in its entirety: Mean age, gender distribution, total cell number and subset yield were not different between patients and healthy donors. A total of roughly 99,000,000 sorted cells were examined across all samples, and the number of cells per subset was strongly correlated with RNA yield. In the study, recently diagnosed type 1 diabetes patients and matched healthy donors were compared on the TCRB repertoires of their sorted circulating CD4+ T cell subsets. Whereas all 30 or so donors provided naive and central memory subsets, regulatory and stem cell-like memory subsets were isolated from just 8 patients and roughly 8 healthy donors. What the research found in general, with its limitations: In all four CD4+ subsets, TCRB CDR3 length was moderately but significantly shorter in type 1 diabetes patients. Because cDNA was sequenced instead of genomic DNA, activated cells with high expression could be over-represented, although the groups did not differ in activation or CD3 levels. Naive, central memory and regulatory TCRB repertoires appeared more similar among patients than among healthy donors. Patients with type 1 diabetes made fewer insertions and deleted more nucleotides at VDJ recombination sites, implying thymic rearrangement abnormalities. PCR may preferentially amplify shorter templates, but because patient and control samples were amplified and corrected together, any resulting skew would affect both groups equally. Because the HLA sub-analyses included only small numbers of individuals, any influence of HLA type on TCRB rearrangement was left unresolved.

The entire amount of isolated RNA was reverse transcribed using the High Capacity cDNA Reverse Transcription Kit, so the sequenced TCRB transcripts were expressed ones. Deep immunoSEQ sequencing was applied to naive, central memory and regulatory T cell samples, giving an average of roughly 3.3 million total reads per sample. After sorted cells were lysed in RLT buffer, RNA was extracted with DNase-treated RNeasy Micro or Mini kits, with the choice depending on cell number. To prevent cross-contamination, each cell subset was processed individually, whereas patient and healthy donor samples were processed jointly. Using the immunoSEQ multiplex PCR, TCRB sequences were amplified from cDNA into 87-bp fragments spanning the CDR3 region. The amplicons were sequenced using the Illumina HiSeq platform. Per the authors' processing: PCR bias was corrected computationally using synthetic template baselines, and reads within Hamming distance 2 were collapsed, with unmergeable singletons discarded. Reads were aligned against IMGT to assign V, D and J genes, CDR3 length and insertions or deletions at six rearrangement sites. Within each subset, clonotype counts were normalized to the number of sorted cells before true diversity and Gini coefficients were calculated with the tcR R package. The overlap coefficient, calculated on TCRB nucleotide sequences, was used to quantify repertoire sharing. Out-of-frame TCRB sequences from naive cells were analyzed as a proxy for the pre-selection repertoire. TCRdb carries this immuneACCESS record with in-frame sequences only. Its versions omit some clonotypes, under half of them owing to an unresolved V gene in the studies checked, with the rest unexplained. The DNA was the basis for D and trimming; V, J and clone size are from that table. Across this sample there are roughly 450,000 clones, with around 14% seen only once. The ten largest clones represent approximately 0.038% of the sample.

Details on this clone: The antigen it binds to is not known. Base qualities are not at hand, and no much larger clone is one base apart.

From each donor, a single peripheral blood sample of approximately 0.11 L on average was drawn into heparinised tubes. Using a panel that included CD45RO, CCR7, CD25, CD127, CD95 and CD27, naive, central memory, regulatory and stem cell-like memory CD4+ T cells were sorted on a BD FACSAria II. Purity was above 98% for every sorted population. PBMCs were isolated right away by Lymphoprep density gradient centrifugation and were stained directly, without culture. To minimize batch effects, samples were stained and sorted in pairs, one healthy donor with one patient per experiment. The specimen was naive CD4+ T cells from blood. The sample's cell subset or site label is to be understood as: true naive CD4+ T cells. This sequence originates from a man under 40 in good health.

CDR3 protein: CSASGQGAVTEAFF. The sequenced DNA is TGCAGCGCCTCGGGACAGGGGGCGGTTACTGAAGCTTTCTTT. The chain couples TRBV29-1 to TRBJ1-1, with TRBD1 matching 12 junction bases. After removal of 7 bases from V and 5 bases from J, the junction retains 8 bases not matched to a gene. The germline V gene sets CDR1 to SQVTM and CDR2 to ANQGSEA. The CDR3 holds 14 amino acids from the cysteine to the phenylalanine. Of all the DNA, just the CDR3 is kept, 42 bases in frame from base 1. Reference TRBV29-1 and TRBJ1-1 proteins supply the regions before and after the CDR3; the full variable domain is: SAVISQKPSRDICQRGTSLTIQCQVDSQVTMMFWYRQQPGQSLTLIATANQGSEATYESGFVIDKFPISRPNLTFSTLTVSNMSPEDSSIYLCSASGQGAVTEAFFGQGTRLTVV.